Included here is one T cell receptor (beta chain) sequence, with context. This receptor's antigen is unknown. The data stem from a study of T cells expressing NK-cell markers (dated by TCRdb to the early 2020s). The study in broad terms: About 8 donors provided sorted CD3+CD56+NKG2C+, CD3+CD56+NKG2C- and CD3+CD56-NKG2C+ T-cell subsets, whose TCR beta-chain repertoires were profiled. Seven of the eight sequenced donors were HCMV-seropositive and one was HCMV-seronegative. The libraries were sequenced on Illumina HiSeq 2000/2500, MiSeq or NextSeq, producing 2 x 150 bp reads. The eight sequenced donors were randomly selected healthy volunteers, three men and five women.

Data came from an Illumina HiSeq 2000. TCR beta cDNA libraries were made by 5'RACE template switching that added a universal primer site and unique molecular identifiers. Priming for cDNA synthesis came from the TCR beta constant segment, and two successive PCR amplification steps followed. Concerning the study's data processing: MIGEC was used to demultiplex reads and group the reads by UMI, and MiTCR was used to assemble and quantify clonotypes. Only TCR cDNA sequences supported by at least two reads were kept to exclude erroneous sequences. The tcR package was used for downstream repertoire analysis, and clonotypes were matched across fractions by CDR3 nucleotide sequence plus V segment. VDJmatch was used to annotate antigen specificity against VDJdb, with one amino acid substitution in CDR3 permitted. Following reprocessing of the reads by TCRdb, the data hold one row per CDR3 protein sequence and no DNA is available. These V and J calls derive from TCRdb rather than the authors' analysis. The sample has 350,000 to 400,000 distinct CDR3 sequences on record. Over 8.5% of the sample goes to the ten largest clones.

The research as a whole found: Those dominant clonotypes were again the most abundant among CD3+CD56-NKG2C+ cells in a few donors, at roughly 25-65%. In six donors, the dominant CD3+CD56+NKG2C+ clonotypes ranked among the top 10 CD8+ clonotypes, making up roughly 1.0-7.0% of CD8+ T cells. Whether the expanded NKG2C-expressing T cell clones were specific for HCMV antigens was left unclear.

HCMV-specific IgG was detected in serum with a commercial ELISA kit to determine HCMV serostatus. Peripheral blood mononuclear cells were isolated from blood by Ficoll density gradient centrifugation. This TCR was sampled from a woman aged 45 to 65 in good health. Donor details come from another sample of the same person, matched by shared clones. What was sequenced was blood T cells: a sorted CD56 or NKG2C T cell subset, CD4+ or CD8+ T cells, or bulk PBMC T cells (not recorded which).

The CDR3 corresponds to CASSLGLAGLLEQFF. The chain uses TRBV7-2 and TRBJ2-1; TCRdb lists TRBD2, though no DNA is available to test this call. Per the germline V gene, SGHTA is the CDR1 and FQGNSA is the CDR2. Measured from the cysteine to the phenylalanine, the CDR3 is 15 residues long. No DNA appears here.